The 32 T cell receptor beta chains reported below all come from one sample, sequenced in a study of CD8 T cells in ankylosing spondylitis listed by TCRdb under 2017. Overall study results and their limits: A TCR beta motif made up of several highly homologous amino acid variants appeared to be characteristic of blood from ankylosing spondylitis patients.

Their cognate antigens are unknown. The library was obtained by 5' RACE. Sequencing was carried out with an Illumina HiSeq 2500. In-frame beta chains were kept once TCRdb had trimmed the public reads at Q25 with fastp and called clones with MiXCR. Entries are consolidated by CDR3 protein sequence, retaining the most common genes and DNA. This sample gives 250,000 to 350,000 distinct CDR3 sequences in total; 6.5% to 10% of them show up just once. Of the sample, approximately 14% falls within the top ten clones. Sequences were obtained from blood, either unsorted or a sorted T cell fraction (not recorded which). The receptor set was obtained from a male donor with ankylosing spondylitis.

This clonotype was picked up a small number of times. The rearrangement uses TRBV11-1 and TRBJ2-1, with D possibly being TRBD1 or TRBD2 (7 bases each). The germline CDR1 and CDR2 sequences are SGHAT and FQDESV (reference sequence). V gave up 0 bases and J gave up 0 bases, with 18 bases separating them. The CDR3 totals 19 residues. For the CDR3, the DNA is TGTGCCAGCAGCTTAGCGGGAGGGGGCTACTTAAGCTCCTACAATGAGCAGTTCTTC. Its protein product is CASSLAGGGYLSSYNEQFF.

The rearrangement joins TRBV5-1 to TRBJ1-1, with D possibly TRBD1 on 5 matching bases. The CDR3 length is 13 residues. V lost 0 bases and J lost 7, with 10 bases in between. Germline assignment: CDR1 SGHRS and CDR2 YFSETQ. The CDR3 protein is CASSLDWGSEAFF. The CDR3 bases are TGCGCCAGCAGCTTGGATTGGGGCAGTGAAGCTTTCTTT. Filled out from reference TRBV5-1 and TRBJ1-1, the complete variable domain reads KAGVTQTPRYLIKTRGQQVTLSCSPISGHRSVSWYQQTPGQGLQFLFEYFSETQRNKGNFPGRFSGRQFSNSRSEMNVSTLELGDSALYLCASSLDWGSEAFFGQGTRLTVV.

The chain uses TRBV7-9 and TRBJ2-5, with D tentatively TRBD1 or TRBD2 (5 bases each). Per germline, CDR1 SEHNR and CDR2 FQNEAQ (reference sequence). CDR3 length: 14 amino acids. V lost 5 bases, J lost 2 bases, and 12 bases lay in between. The CDR3 coding sequence is TGTGCCAGCAGCCTACCGGGACCGCAAGAGACCCAGTACTTC. Protein: CASSLPGPQETQYF.

The rearrangement links TRBV5-5 to TRBJ2-2; TRBD1 aligns across 7 bases. The CDR3 has 15 residues. The junction had 8 bases not matched to a gene; V was cut back by 4 bases and J by 5 bases. Germline assignment: CDR1 SGHKS and CDR2 YYEKEE (reference sequence). CDR3 amino acids: CASSARTGLTGELFF. The CDR3, as DNA: TGTGCCAGCAGCGCAAGGACAGGCTTAACCGGGGAGCTGTTTTTT.

CDR3 region: CASSGSGEQFF. In nucleotides, the CDR3 is TGTGCCAGCAGCGGTTCGGGGGAGCAGTTCTTC. The chain joins TRBV7-9 to TRBJ2-1, with D possibly TRBD2 on 5 matching bases. Trimming removed 5 bases at V and 10 bases at J, with 9 bases between. Germline CDR1 is SEHNR and CDR2 is FQNEAQ (reference sequence). CDR3 length: 11 amino acids.

The genes are TRBV9 and TRBJ2-3; D ambiguous. Trimming removed 0 bases at V and 2 bases at J, with 7 bases between. The length of the CDR3 is 14 residues. Germline V gives CDR1 SGDLS, CDR2 YYNGEE. The CDR3 loop is CASSVVPDTDTQYF. CDR3 coding DNA: TGTGCCAGCAGCGTAGTTCCAGACACAGATACGCAGTATTTT.

In this sample, this clonotype turned up a few times. V usage is TRBV11-1 and J usage is TRBJ2-1; possibly TRBD2 for D (6 bases). Germline V gene data show CDR1 as SGHAT and CDR2 as FQDESV (reference sequence). This CDR3 is 16 amino acids long. V lost 5 bases to trimming and J lost 0 bases, with 14 bases between them. The CDR3, as DNA: TGTGCCAGCAGCGTAAGCGGGCGAAGCTCCTACAATGAGCAGTTCTTC. Translated: CASSVSGRSSYNEQFF.

This clonotype was seen only a few times. The chain has TRBV6-1 and TRBJ2-7, with D hard to call. The ends were cut back, 6 bases at V and 1 base at J, with 7 bases in the middle. The CDR3 covers 12 residues. CDR1 and CDR2 (germline): MNHNS, SASEGT. This chain's CDR3 is CASRAVSYEQYF. For the CDR3, the DNA is TGTGCCAGCAGAGCAGTTTCCTACGAGCAGTACTTC.

In its sample, this clonotype was seen a few times. The rearrangement joins TRBV4-3 to TRBJ2-3, with 8 bases fitting TRBD1. In germline, CDR1 is LGHNA, CDR2 YSLEER. J gave up 8 bases and V 1 base, and 8 bases lay outside the gene matches. This CDR3 has 15 residues. The CDR3 is CASSQVGQGLGTQYF. The CDR3 region has the DNA TGCGCCAGCAGCCAAGTCGGACAGGGCTTAGGTACGCAGTATTTT.

This clonotype has a handful of counts. This chain uses TRBV7-2 with TRBJ2-7; the D gene is possibly TRBD2 (5 bases). Per the germline V gene, CDR1 is SGHTA and CDR2 is FQGNSA. The germline V and J ends were trimmed by 3 bases and 2 bases, with 17 bases remaining between them. The CDR3 is 16 residues long. CDR3 residues: CASSFSRAGGAYEQYF. Here the CDR3 DNA reads TGTGCCAGCAGCTTTAGTAGGGCGGGTGGGGCCTACGAGCAGTACTTC.

This chain's CDR3 is CSAFSGRLSSYNEQFF. The CDR3 nucleotides read TGCAGTGCCTTTTCAGGCCGGCTTTCCTCCTACAATGAGCAGTTCTTC. This chain uses TRBV20-1 with TRBJ2-1; no definite D call. Germline CDR1 and CDR2: DFQATT and SNEGSKA (reference sequence). V lost 6 bases and J lost 0, with 18 bases in between. The CDR3 covers 16 residues.

This clonotype has a count of ten or more. This chain joins TRBV6-2 or TRBV6-3 and TRBJ1-5, with D possibly matching TRBD1 (6 bases). With 8 bases removed from V and 3 bases from J, the gap between germline ends came to 11 bases. The CDR3 consists of 13 residues. Germline V lookup: CDR1 MNHEY, CDR2 SVGEGT. The chain's CDR3 is CASEGGINQPQHF. The DNA for the CDR3 is TGTGCCAGCGAGGGGGGTATCAATCAGCCCCAGCATTTT.

This clonotype came up many times. The CDR3 here is CASSGGQGIGELFF. CDR3 sequence (DNA): TGTGCCAGCAGTGGGGGACAGGGGATCGGGGAGCTGTTTTTT. The V call is TRBV27, the J call TRBJ2-2; TRBD1 aligns across 10 bases. CDR1 and CDR2 from the germline V gene are MNHEY and SMNVEV (reference sequence). Trimming at V came to 5 bases and at J to 7 bases, leaving 4 bases not matched to a gene. The CDR3 is made up of 14 amino acids.

This clonotype has just a few counts. V and J are TRBV20-1 and TRBJ1-5; 9 nucleotides line up with TRBD1. J lost 4 bases, V lost 5 bases, and 6 bases had no gene match. Germline V gene sequence: CDR1 DFQATT, CDR2 SNEGSKA (reference sequence). The CDR3 extends over 14 amino acids. The DNA for the CDR3 is TGCAGTGCTCACCTGGACAGGGGAAATCAGCCCCAGCATTTT. This codes for CSAHLDRGNQPQHF.

V and J are TRBV19 and TRBJ2-2; perhaps TRBD1 as D (6 bases). V lost 3 bases to trimming and J lost 0 bases, with 8 bases between them. CDR3 length: 15 residues. CDR1 and CDR2 (germline): LNHDA, SQIVND (reference sequence). CDR3 residues: CASSIHRANTGELFF. In DNA form, the CDR3 reads TGTGCCAGTAGTATTCACAGGGCGAACACCGGGGAGCTGTTTTTT.

This clonotype was counted a few times. The chain has TRBV5-1 and TRBJ2-2, with 10 bases fitting TRBD2. The germline V gene has CDR1 SGHRS and CDR2 YFSETQ. J was trimmed by 2 bases and V by 2 bases; bases with no gene match: 12. The CDR3 covers 19 residues. CDR3 nucleotide sequence: TGCGCCAGCAGCTTCTTTCCAGGACTAGCGGAACCTAACACCGGGGAGCTGTTTTTT. Protein product: CASSFFPGLAEPNTGELFF.

In its sample, this clonotype was seen a few times. The chain employs TRBV4-1 and TRBJ2-1; 9 positions agree with TRBD2. This CDR3 region has 16 residues. Germline V gives CDR1 MGHRA, CDR2 YSYEKL. Trimming at V came to 0 bases and at J to 5 bases, leaving 5 bases not matched to a gene. CDR3 in DNA: TGCGCCAGCAGCCAAGATAGGGCTAGCGGGAACAATGAGCAGTTCTTC. It encodes CASSQDRASGNNEQFF.

This clonotype was picked up a small number of times. The gene calls are TRBV20-1 and TRBJ1-1; 7 bases are a match to TRBD1. Germline loops: CDR1 DFQATT, CDR2 SNEGSKA (reference sequence). This CDR3 is built from 12 residues. V shed 7 bases, J shed 5 bases, and the junction held 7 bases outside the gene matches. The CDR3 DNA reads as TGCAGTGTCGACAGGGATAGTACTGAAGCTTTCTTT. Translated, it gives CSVDRDSTEAFF.

This clonotype has just a few counts. The chain has TRBV6-1 and TRBJ1-1; no firm D call. The CDR3 sequence is 13 residues long. Germline V gene data show CDR1 as MNHNS and CDR2 as SASEGT. The V end was cut by 10 bases, the J end by 1 base, with 13 bases between. For the CDR3, the DNA is TGTGCCACCGGGATGCGGGAGAACACTGAAGCTTTCTTT. Protein sequence: CATGMRENTEAFF.

This clonotype was detected a few times. V usage is TRBV2 and J usage is TRBJ2-1, with unresolved D. Deletions cut 7 bases from V and 6 bases from J, with 7 bases between. Germline CDR1 SNHLY, CDR2 FYNNEI. This CDR3 spans 11 amino acids. In nucleotides, the CDR3 is TGTGCCAGCATCGGAACCAATGAGCAGTTCTTC. The encoded protein is CASIGTNEQFF.

This clonotype was seen more than once but under ten times. The chain is built from TRBV27 and TRBJ2-7, with a possible D match to TRBD1 (6 bases). The ends were cut back, 1 base at V and 1 base at J, with 8 bases in the middle. The CDR3 runs to 14 residues. CDR1 and CDR2 (germline): MNHEY, SMNVEV (reference sequence). CDR3 sequence: CASSLWGQSYEQYF. CDR3 DNA: TGTGCCAGCAGTTTATGGGGGCAATCCTACGAGCAGTACTTC.

This clonotype was observed a handful of times. The chain carries TRBV5-1 and TRBJ2-5; weak D call: TRBD2 (6 bases). Germline V gene data show CDR1 as SGHRS and CDR2 as YFSETQ. V was cut by 1 base and J by 3 bases, with 10 bases left in between. The CDR3 has 14 amino acids. CDR3 DNA sequence: TGCGCCAGCAGCTTGATTTCGGGGGAAGAGACCCAGTACTTC. Translated: CASSLISGEETQYF.

The rearrangement joins TRBV29-1 to TRBJ1-4; tentatively, D is TRBD1 (5 bases). The CDR3 sequence is 14 residues long. V lost 6 bases and J 6 bases, leaving 17 bases between the germline ends. Germline values: CDR1 SQVTM, CDR2 ANQGSEA. The CDR3 coding sequence is TGCAGCGTGGGGGGGGGTCTAGTCTATGAAAAACTGTTTTTT. Translation: CSVGGGLVYEKLFF.

This clonotype was counted only a few times. This sequence joins TRBV6-1 and TRBJ2-3, with 7 bases aligning to TRBD2. This CDR3 has 14 residues. Germline CDR1 reads MNHNS; CDR2 reads SASEGT. The V and J ends lost 7 bases and 0 bases, in that order; junction bases with no gene match: 4. The CDR3 protein is CASTGGSSTDTQYF. The CDR3 DNA sequence: TGTGCCAGCACGGGGGGTTCTAGCACAGATACGCAGTATTTT.

This clonotype was seen many times. The V gene is TRBV29-1, the J gene TRBJ2-7, with D tentatively TRBD1 (7 bases). This CDR3 has 15 residues. Germline CDR1 SQVTM, CDR2 ANQGSEA. The V gene lost 1 base and the J gene lost 2 bases, with 15 bases spanning the gap. The CDR3 loop reads CSVEGGRGTPYEQYF. The DNA for the CDR3 is TGCAGCGTTGAAGGGGGCAGGGGGACTCCCTACGAGCAGTACTTC.

The chain links TRBV5-1 to TRBJ1-2, with no clear D. V was trimmed by 1 base and J by 5 bases, leaving 15 bases between them. The CDR3 totals 15 residues. In germline, CDR1 is SGHRS, CDR2 YFSETQ. CDR3 amino acids: CASSLWSGSMYGYTF. The CDR3 region has the DNA TGCGCCAGCAGCTTGTGGTCGGGCAGCATGTATGGCTACACCTTC.

The chain employs TRBV7-3 and TRBJ2-6; the match to TRBD1 covers 9 bases. Germline values: CDR1 SGHTA, CDR2 FQGTGA. J lost 4 bases, V lost 5 bases, and 9 bases had no gene match. The CDR3 spans 17 residues. The CDR3 sequence: CASSPRDRVAGANVLTF. In nucleotides, the CDR3 is TGTGCCAGCAGCCCCCGGGACAGGGTGGCCGGGGCCAACGTCCTGACTTTC.

The CDR3 sequence: CASSLEGRRNEQFF. CDR3 DNA sequence: TGCGCCAGCAGCTTGGAAGGGAGACGGAATGAGCAGTTCTTC. The chain has TRBV5-1 and TRBJ2-1; tentative D call: TRBD2 (5 bases). Germline V lookup: CDR1 SGHRS, CDR2 YFSETQ. Trimming shortened V by 0 bases and J by 7 bases, and 11 bases separated the two germline ends. The CDR3 runs to 14 residues.

This clonotype was recorded many times. This sequence joins TRBV5-6 and TRBJ2-3, with TRBD2 identical over 8 bases. CDR1 is SGHDT, CDR2 YYEEEE, per germline. This CDR3 contains 15 residues. Losses at the gene ends were 7 bases for V and 0 bases for J; bases not matched to a gene: 7. The CDR3, as DNA: TGTGCCAGCGGGTTTAGCGGGATGAGCACAGATACGCAGTATTTT. Protein sequence: CASGFSGMSTDTQYF.

This clonotype was observed many times. The V call is TRBV6-1, the J call TRBJ2-1; a possible D gene is TRBD2 (5 bases). The CDR3 extends over 17 amino acids. Trimming left V 1 base short and J 0 bases short, with 13 bases between. Germline V gene lookup returns CDR1 MNHNS and CDR2 SASEGT. The CDR3 protein is CASSEGEDFLSYNEQFF. In DNA, the CDR3 is TGTGCCAGCAGTGAAGGAGAGGACTTTCTCTCCTACAATGAGCAGTTCTTC.

This clonotype was observed many times. The chain has TRBV20-1 and TRBJ2-5, with D hard to call. CDR1 DFQATT and CDR2 SNEGSKA come from the germline V gene (reference sequence). The CDR3 sequence is 14 residues long. Trimming pared 5 bases from V and 5 bases from J, leaving 18 bases between. CDR3 residues: CSACTPFHTETQYF. Here the CDR3 DNA reads TGCAGTGCTTGCACGCCATTTCATACGGAGACCCAGTACTTC.

V and J are TRBV20-1 and TRBJ1-1; D gene unclear. The CDR3 loop spans 14 amino acids. With 0 bases removed from V and 1 base from J, the gap between germline ends came to 9 bases. Germline lookup yields CDR1 DFQATT and CDR2 SNEGSKA (reference sequence). CDR3 protein: CSARDSVGNTEAFF. CDR3 nucleotides: TGCAGTGCTAGAGATTCGGTTGGGAACACTGAAGCTTTCTTT.